Each of the 23 T cell receptor beta chains below was sequenced from the same sample in a study of cytomegalovirus exposure and HLA in healthy donors. PCR employed 60 Vbeta and 13 Jbeta primers. TCRdb keeps only in-frame clones here, not all; method: immunoSEQ multiplex PCR. In the table there are 150,000 or so clones, just under 80% of which are singletons. Material for sequencing was PBMCs. The source is a woman aged 40 to 50 in good health and CMV-seropositive.

The sample holds one count of this clone. CDR3 sequence reads: CASSMDRVKTQYF. The CDR3 region has the DNA TGTGCCAGCAGTATGGACAGGGTGAAGACCCAGTACTTC. The chain combines TRBV28 with TRBJ2-5; 8 bases line up with TRBD1. Trimming at V came to 5 bases and at J to 6 bases, leaving 5 bases not matched to a gene. The CDR3 totals 13 residues. The V gene's germline CDR1 is MDHEN and CDR2 SYDVKM.

Notes on this clone: At one of its ends the junction is not consistent with the germline gene, which may arise from a read error. The V call is TRBV7-9, the J call TRBJ1-2; TRBD1 is a possible D gene (5 bases). The CDR3 runs to 13 residues. Per the germline V gene, CDR1 is SEHNR and CDR2 is FQNEAQ (reference sequence). CDR3 DNA: TGTTCCAGCAGCTTAGCAGCCAGGGATGGCTACACCTTC. Protein sequence: CSSSLAARDGYTF.

The V call is TRBV19, the J call TRBJ2-2; D is perhaps TRBD1 (6 bases). V lost 7 bases to trimming and J lost 3 bases, with 15 bases between them. CDR1 and CDR2 from the germline V gene are LNHDA and SQIVND (reference sequence). The CDR3 runs to 15 residues. This CDR3 is CASTSGASDTGELFF. The CDR3 DNA sequence: TGTGCCAGTACATCAGGGGCGAGCGACACCGGGGAGCTGTTTTTT.

The chain combines TRBV6-1 with TRBJ2-5, with unresolved D. Between the trimmed V and J ends, which lost 4 bases and 3 bases, there was a span of 3 bases. Germline CDR1 is MNHNS and CDR2 is SASEGT. The CDR3 contains 11 residues. The CDR3 region has the DNA TGTGCCAGCAGTGCAGAAGAGACCCAGTACTTC. Translating it yields CASSAEETQYF.

V and J are TRBV2 and TRBJ2-2; no firm D call. CDR3 length: 12 amino acids. CDR1 and CDR2 (germline): SNHLY, FYNNEI. The V end was cut by 7 bases, the J end by 0 bases, with 3 bases between. The CDR3: CASNTNTGELFF. The CDR3 DNA reads TGTGCCAGCAACACGAACACCGGGGAGCTGTTTTTT. Based on the CDR3 plus reference TRBV2 and TRBJ2-2, the full variable domain is EPEVTQTPSHQVTQMGQEVILRCVPISNHLYFYWYRQILGQKVEFLVSFYNNEISEKSEIFDDQFSVERPDGSNFTLKIRSTKLEDSAMYFCASNTNTGELFFGEGSRLTVL.

About this clone: Germline is not matched at one junction end, which may reflect a read error. The chain is built from TRBV19 and TRBJ1-6; D possibly corresponds to TRBD1 (6 bases). The germline gives CDR1 LNHDA, CDR2 SQIVND (reference sequence). The CDR3 spans 14 residues. CDR3 DNA: TGTGCCAGTAGTCTCCGGACAGATAATTCAGCCCTCCACTTT. This translates into CASSLRTDNSALHF.

As DNA, the CDR3 is TGTGCCAGCAGTCCCTCCGGGGCGGGGCTAGAAGCTTTCTTT. This translates into CASSPSGAGLEAFF. The chain links TRBV6-1 to TRBJ1-1, with D perhaps TRBD1 (5 bases). The ends were cut back, 5 bases at V and 8 bases at J, with 18 bases in the middle. From germline, CDR1 is MNHNS and CDR2 SASEGT. The CDR3 runs to 14 residues.

Here the CDR3 reads CASSRRPRGSEAYNEQFF. For the CDR3, the DNA is TGTGCCAGCAGCCGGCGACCCAGGGGTTCGGAAGCCTACAATGAGCAGTTCTTC. The chain couples TRBV7-8 to TRBJ2-1; tentative D call: TRBD1 (6 bases). This CDR3 is 18 amino acids long. From germline, CDR1 is SGHVS and CDR2 FQNEAQ. V was pared by 5 bases and J by 2 bases, with 22 bases between.

In DNA form, the CDR3 reads TGTGCCATCAGTCTACAGGGGGGGAGCTCCTACGAGCAGTACTTC. Its protein product is CAISLQGGSSYEQYF. V usage is TRBV10-3 and J usage is TRBJ2-7, with D maybe TRBD1 (8 bases). There are 15 residues in the CDR3. The ends were cut back, 5 bases at V and 0 bases at J, with 14 bases in the middle. The germline V gene encodes CDR1 ENHRY and CDR2 SYGVKD.

DNA for the CDR3: TGTGCCAGTAGTATCGACAGGGCCACTGAAGCTTTCTTT. Residues: CASSIDRATEAFF. This sequence joins TRBV19 and TRBJ1-1; 7 nucleotides agree with TRBD1. This CDR3 region has 13 residues. Germline V gene data show CDR1 as LNHDA and CDR2 as SQIVND (reference sequence). The trim removed 3 bases at V and 4 bases at J, leaving 2 bases unmatched.

V and J are TRBV4-1 and TRBJ2-1, with TRBD2 identical over 10 bases. From germline, CDR1 is MGHRA and CDR2 YSYEKL. The CDR3 consists of 19 residues. The V and J ends lost 0 bases and 0 bases, in that order; junction bases with no gene match: 8. CDR3 nucleotides: TGCGCCAGCAGCCAAGAAGGGACTAGCGCTACAGCCTCCTACAATGAGCAGTTCTTC. It yields the protein CASSQEGTSATASYNEQFF.

The V and J genes are TRBV5-1 and TRBJ1-6; TRBD1 aligns across 7 bases. Looked up from germline, CDR1 is SGHRS and CDR2 is YFSETQ. V dropped 4 bases and J dropped 9; count of bases not matched to a gene: 4. This CDR3 comprises 13 residues. CDR3 amino acids: CASSGQDSSPLHF. The CDR3 region has the DNA TGCGCCAGCAGCGGACAGGACAGTTCACCCCTCCACTTT.

J is TRBJ1-4 and V is TRBV5-5; TRBD1 matches 9 bases. CDR3 length: 15 amino acids. Germline V gene data show CDR1 as SGHKS and CDR2 as YYEKEE (reference sequence). V was pared by 4 bases and J by 11 bases, with 12 bases of the junction left unmatched. CDR3 amino acids: CASSLQTRDRDKLFF. The CDR3 nucleotides read TGTGCCAGCAGCCTCCAAACTCGGGACAGGGACAAACTGTTTTTT.

The CDR3 loop reads CASSQGGSAKNIQYF. The CDR3 DNA reads TGTGCCAGTTCCCAAGGGGGATCAGCCAAAAACATTCAGTACTTC. The rearrangement uses TRBV19 and TRBJ2-4; maybe TRBD1 (6 bases). CDR1 is LNHDA, CDR2 SQIVND, per germline (reference sequence). This CDR3 contains 15 residues. V was pared by 8 bases and J by 0 bases, with 14 bases between.

This rearrangement joins TRBV4-1 to TRBJ1-3; D is possibly TRBD1 (5 bases). The CDR3 extends over 16 amino acids. Germline V lookup: CDR1 MGHRA, CDR2 YSYEKL. V lost 3 bases, J lost 1 base, and 13 bases lay in between. CDR3 nucleotide sequence: TGCGCCAGCAGCCACCCGCCGGGGGGGTCTGGAAACACCATATATTTT. It codes for CASSHPPGGSGNTIYF.

The V call is TRBV5-4, the J call TRBJ2-1, with D possibly being TRBD2 (5 bases). CDR1 SGHNT and CDR2 YYREEE come from the germline V gene (reference sequence). Between the trimmed V and J ends, which lost 4 bases and 9 bases, there was a span of 14 bases. The CDR3 covers 13 residues. The CDR3 nucleotides are TGTGCCAGCAGCAGTGGCGGGCTTAGTGAGCAGTTCTTC. Translating gives CASSSGGLSEQFF.

The rearrangement joins TRBV13 to TRBJ2-4, with D perhaps TRBD1 (6 bases). Trimming pared 0 bases from V and 0 bases from J, leaving 12 bases between. This CDR3 has 17 amino acids. From germline, CDR1 is PRHDT and CDR2 FYEKMQ (reference sequence). CDR3 sequence: CASSLGTQGLAKNIQYF. CDR3 nucleotide sequence: TGTGCCAGCAGCTTAGGAACGCAGGGGTTAGCCAAAAACATTCAGTACTTC. The variable domain in full, completed from reference TRBV13 and TRBJ2-4, reads AAGVIQSPRHLIKEKRETATLKCYPIPRHDTVYWYQQGPGQDPQFLISFYEKMQSDKGSIPDRFSAQQFSDYHSELNMSSLELGDSALYFCASSLGTQGLAKNIQYFGAGTRLSVL.

The gene calls are TRBV18 and TRBJ2-5; possibly TRBD2 for D (7 bases). Germline V gene lookup returns CDR1 KGHSH and CDR2 LQKENI. This CDR3 contains 16 residues. Between the trimmed V and J ends, which lost 5 bases and 1 base, there was a span of 17 bases. The CDR3, as DNA: TGTGCCAGCTCATCCAACGGGGGGCCCGCCCAAGAGACCCAGTACTTC. Protein sequence: CASSSNGGPAQETQYF.

V usage is TRBV6-6 and J usage is TRBJ1-2; 7 nucleotides match TRBD1. The CDR3 is 13 residues long. Germline assignment: CDR1 MNHNY and CDR2 SVGAGI (reference sequence). J lost 7 bases, V lost 8 bases, and 10 bases had no gene match. CDR3 in DNA: TGTGCCAGCCAAGGGGGCGCATCTGGTGGCTACACCTTC. Translation: CASQGGASGGYTF.

This clone was seen a handful of times. J is TRBJ1-6 and V is TRBV25-1; D is perhaps TRBD1 (6 bases). V was shortened by 6 bases and J by 6 bases, with 6 bases between the two germline ends. The CDR3 length is 12 residues. Germline lookup yields CDR1 MGHDK and CDR2 SYGVNS. The CDR3 DNA reads TGTGCCAGCAGGGACAGTAATTCACCCCTCCACTTT. It translates to CASRDSNSPLHF.

CDR3 DNA sequence: TGTGCCAGCAGCCCGAGGACAGACTCTGGAAACACCATATATTTT. Its protein is CASSPRTDSGNTIYF. This chain uses TRBV7-2 with TRBJ1-3, with D possibly matching TRBD1 (6 bases). This CDR3 comprises 15 residues. V was shortened by 5 bases and J by 0 bases, with 11 bases between the two germline ends. The V gene's germline CDR1 is SGHTA and CDR2 FQGNSA.

J is TRBJ1-4 and V is TRBV6-5; 7 bases line up with TRBD1. This CDR3 spans 14 amino acids. After removal of 6 bases from V and 7 bases from J, the junction contained 8 bases not matched to a gene. The germline V gene has CDR1 MNHEY and CDR2 SVGAGI. The CDR3, as DNA: TGTGCCAGCAGGCGACAGGGTGACGGTGAAAAACTGTTTTTT. This gives the protein CASRRQGDGEKLFF.

The CDR3 spells CASSVVGGSRNTEAFF. The CDR3 nucleotides read TGTGCCAGCAGCGTAGTGGGGGGGAGTAGGAACACTGAAGCTTTCTTT. This rearrangement joins TRBV9 to TRBJ1-1; a possible D gene is TRBD1 (5 bases). Germline V lookup: CDR1 SGDLS, CDR2 YYNGEE. V lost 0 bases to trimming and J lost 1 base, with 13 bases between them. The CDR3 covers 16 residues.